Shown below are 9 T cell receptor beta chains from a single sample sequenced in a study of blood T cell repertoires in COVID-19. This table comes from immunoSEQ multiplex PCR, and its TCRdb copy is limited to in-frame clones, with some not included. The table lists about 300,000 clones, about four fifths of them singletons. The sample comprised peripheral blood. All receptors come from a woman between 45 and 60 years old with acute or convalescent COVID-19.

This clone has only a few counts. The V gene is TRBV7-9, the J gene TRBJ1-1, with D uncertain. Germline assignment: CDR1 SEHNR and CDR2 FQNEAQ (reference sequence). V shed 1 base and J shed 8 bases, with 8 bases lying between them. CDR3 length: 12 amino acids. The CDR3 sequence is CASSLGTTEAFF. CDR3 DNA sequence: TGTGCCAGCAGCTTAGGTACTACGGAAGCTTTCTTT. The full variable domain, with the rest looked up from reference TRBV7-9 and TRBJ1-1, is DTGVSQNPRHKITKRGQNVTFRCDPISEHNRLYWYRQTLGQGPEFLTYFQNEAQLEKSRLLSDRFSAERPKGSFSTLEIQRTEQGDSAMYLCASSLGTTEAFFGQGTRLTVV.

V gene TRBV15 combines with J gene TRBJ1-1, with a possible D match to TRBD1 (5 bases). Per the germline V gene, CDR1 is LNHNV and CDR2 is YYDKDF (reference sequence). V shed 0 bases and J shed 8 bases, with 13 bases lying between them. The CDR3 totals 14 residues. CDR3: CATSRDRTRAEAFF. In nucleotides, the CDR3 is TGTGCCACCAGCAGAGATAGGACAAGAGCAGAAGCTTTCTTT. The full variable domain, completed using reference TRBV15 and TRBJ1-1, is DAMVIQNPRYQVTQFGKPVTLSCSQTLNHNVMYWYQQKSSQAPKLLFHYYDKDFNNEADTPDNFQSRRPNTSFCFLDIRSPGLGDTAMYLCATSRDRTRAEAFFGQGTRLTVV.

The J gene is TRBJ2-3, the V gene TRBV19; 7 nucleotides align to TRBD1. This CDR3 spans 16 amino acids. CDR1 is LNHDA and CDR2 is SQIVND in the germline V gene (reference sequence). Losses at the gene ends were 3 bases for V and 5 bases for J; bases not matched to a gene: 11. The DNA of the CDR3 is TGTGCCAGTAGTATGGGACAGATAGGTTCTAGAGATACGCAGTATTTT. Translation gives CASSMGQIGSRDTQYF.

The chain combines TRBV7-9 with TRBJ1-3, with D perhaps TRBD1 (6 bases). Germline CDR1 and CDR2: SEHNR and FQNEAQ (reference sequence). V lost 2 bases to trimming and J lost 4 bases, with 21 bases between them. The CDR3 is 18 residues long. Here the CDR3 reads CASSLNQGQGLNGNTIYF. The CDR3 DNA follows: TGTGCCAGCAGCTTAAACCAGGGGCAGGGGTTAAACGGAAACACCATATATTTT.

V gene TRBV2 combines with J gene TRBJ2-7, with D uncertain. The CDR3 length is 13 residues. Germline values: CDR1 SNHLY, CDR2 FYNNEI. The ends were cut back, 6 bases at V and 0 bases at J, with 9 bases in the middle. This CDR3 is CASRHASSYEQYF. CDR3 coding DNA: TGTGCCAGCAGGCACGCTAGCTCCTACGAGCAGTACTTC.

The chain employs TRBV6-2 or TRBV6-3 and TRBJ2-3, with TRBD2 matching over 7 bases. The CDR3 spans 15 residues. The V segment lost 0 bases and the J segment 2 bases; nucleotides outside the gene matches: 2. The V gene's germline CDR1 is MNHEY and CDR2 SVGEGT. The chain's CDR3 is CASSYSAGVTDTQYF. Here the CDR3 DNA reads TGTGCCAGCAGTTACTCGGCGGGGGTCACAGATACGCAGTATTTT.

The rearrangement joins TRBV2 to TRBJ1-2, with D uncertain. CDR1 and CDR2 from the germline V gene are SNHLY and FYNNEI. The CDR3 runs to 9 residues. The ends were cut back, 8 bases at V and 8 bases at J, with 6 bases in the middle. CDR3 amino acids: CASQKGYTF. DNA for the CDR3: TGTGCCAGCCAAAAAGGCTACACCTTC.

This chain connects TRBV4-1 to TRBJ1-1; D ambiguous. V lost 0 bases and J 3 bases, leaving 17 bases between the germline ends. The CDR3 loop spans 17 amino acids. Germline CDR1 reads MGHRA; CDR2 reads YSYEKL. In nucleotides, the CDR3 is TGCGCCAGCAGCCAAGAATTTTATGTCGACACCTACACTGAAGCTTTCTTT. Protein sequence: CASSQEFYVDTYTEAFF.

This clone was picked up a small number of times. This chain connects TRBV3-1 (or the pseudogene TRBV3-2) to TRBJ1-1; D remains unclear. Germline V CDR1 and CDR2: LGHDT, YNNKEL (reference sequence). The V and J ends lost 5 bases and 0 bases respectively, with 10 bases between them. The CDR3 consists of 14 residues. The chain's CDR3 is CASSSPSVNTEAFF. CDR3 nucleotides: TGTGCCAGCAGCTCCCCTTCTGTGAACACTGAAGCTTTCTTT.